One sample yielded the 5 T cell receptor beta chains listed below, sequenced in a study of beta chain features in type 1 diabetes. Expressed TCRB transcripts were sequenced because the entire RNA isolate underwent reverse transcription. TCRdb keeps only in-frame clones here, not all; method: immunoSEQ multiplex PCR. This sample has about 360,000 clones, with 10% to 15% found just once. These receptors have no known antigen. Study observations and caveats: Moderately but significantly shorter TCRB CDR3s were found in Type 1 diabetes patients in all four CD4+ subsets.

Sequences were obtained from naive CD4+ T cells from blood. Every receptor here comes from a woman aged 18 to 35 with type 1 diabetes.

The V call is TRBV6-4, the J call TRBJ2-6, with 7 bases aligning to TRBD2. With 10 bases clipped from V and 4 bases from J, the junction kept 4 bases outside the gene matches. There are 13 residues in the CDR3. Germline loops: CDR1 MRHNA, CDR2 SNTAGT. CDR3 nucleotide sequence: TGTGCCACCCGGGAGGCCGGGGCCAACGTCCTGACTTTC. Translated, it gives CATREAGANVLTF.

The chain is built from TRBV19 and TRBJ2-7; the match to TRBD2 covers 7 bases. V gave up 8 bases and J gave up 3 bases; unmatched junction bases: 4. In germline, CDR1 is LNHDA, CDR2 SQIVND (reference sequence). The CDR3 has 12 amino acids. CDR3 nucleotide sequence: TGTGCCAGTGGCCCGGGAGGCTACGAGCAGTACTTC. This codes for CASGPGGYEQYF.

V and J are TRBV4-3 and TRBJ2-1; tentative D call: TRBD1 (5 bases). From germline, CDR1 is LGHNA and CDR2 YSLEER. The CDR3 has 19 residues. V dropped 1 base and J dropped 0 bases, with 19 bases sitting between them. CDR3 protein: CASSQARAGRTSSYNEQFF. CDR3 in DNA: TGCGCCAGCAGCCAAGCCAGGGCAGGGCGGACGAGCTCCTACAATGAGCAGTTCTTC.

There are a few counts of this clone. The chain has TRBV27 and TRBJ2-7; 9 bases align to TRBD1. The CDR3 extends over 14 amino acids. The junction had 6 bases not matched to a gene; V was cut back by 8 bases and J by 1 base. CDR1 and CDR2 from the germline V gene are MNHEY and SMNVEV (reference sequence). CDR3 amino acids: CASGRTGASYEQYF. The CDR3 coding sequence is TGTGCCAGCGGGAGGACAGGGGCATCCTACGAGCAGTACTTC.

V and J are TRBV6-5 and TRBJ2-1; 10 bases are shared with TRBD1. J gave up 4 bases and V 7 bases, and 4 bases lay outside the gene matches. There are 14 residues in the CDR3. Germline V gene lookup returns CDR1 MNHEY and CDR2 SVGAGI. CDR3 amino acids: CASTPGQGYNEQFF. The CDR3 DNA reads TGTGCCAGCACCCCGGGACAGGGGTACAATGAGCAGTTCTTC.